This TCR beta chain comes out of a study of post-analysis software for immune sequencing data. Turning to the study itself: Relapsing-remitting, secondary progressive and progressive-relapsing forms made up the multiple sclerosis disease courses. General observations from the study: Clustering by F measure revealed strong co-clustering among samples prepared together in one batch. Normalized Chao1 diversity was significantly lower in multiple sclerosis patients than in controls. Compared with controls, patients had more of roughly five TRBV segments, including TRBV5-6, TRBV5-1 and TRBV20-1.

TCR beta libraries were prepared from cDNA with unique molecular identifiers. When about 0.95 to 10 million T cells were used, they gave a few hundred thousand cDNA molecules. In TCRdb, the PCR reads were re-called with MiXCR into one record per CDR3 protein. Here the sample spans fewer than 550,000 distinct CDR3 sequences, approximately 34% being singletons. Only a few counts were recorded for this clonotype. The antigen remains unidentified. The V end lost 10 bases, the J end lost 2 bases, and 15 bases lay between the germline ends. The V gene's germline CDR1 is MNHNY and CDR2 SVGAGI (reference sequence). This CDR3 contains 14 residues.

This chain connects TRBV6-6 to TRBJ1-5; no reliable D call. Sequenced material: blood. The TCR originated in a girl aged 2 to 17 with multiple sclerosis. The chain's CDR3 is CATLPHWGNQPQHF. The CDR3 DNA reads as TGTGCCACCCTTCCTCATTGGGGCAATCAGCCCCAGCATTTT.